Shown below are 10 T cell receptor beta chains from a single sample sequenced in a study of T-cell memory formation after mild COVID-19. TCRdb called the 5' RACE reads again in MiXCR, with one record for every CDR3 protein. The sample carries about 410,000 distinct CDR3 sequences, 20% to 25% recorded once. Sequenced material: PBMCs or a T cell subset sorted from them (not recorded which). These receptors originate from an adult woman who had mild COVID-19 (a few samples of this study predate the infection). Cell type and time point are not known.

Only a few counts were recorded for this clonotype. The V and J genes are TRBV29-1 and TRBJ1-1; no clear D. This CDR3 has 16 amino acids. V was clipped by 0 bases and J by 1 base, with 15 bases between them. Germline V gene lookup returns CDR1 SQVTM and CDR2 ANQGSEA. Here the CDR3 DNA reads TGCAGCGTTGAAGATCTTGGTATGTGGGGGAACACTGAAGCTTTCTTT. Translating it yields CSVEDLGMWGNTEAFF.

The genes are TRBV11-2 and TRBJ2-1; D tentatively fits TRBD1 or TRBD2 (5 bases each). This CDR3 contains 15 residues. The germline gives CDR1 SGHAT, CDR2 FQNNGV. The V end lost 3 bases, the J end lost 9 bases, and 18 bases lay between the germline ends. CDR3 nucleotide sequence: TGTGCCAGCAGCTTCCGGGGCGTCGACTTCGGTGAGCAGTTCTTC. It specifies CASSFRGVDFGEQFF.

This clonotype was recorded a few times. The rearrangement uses TRBV12-3 or TRBV12-4 and TRBJ2-1; 11 bases agree with TRBD2. J lost 3 bases, V lost 6 bases, and 7 bases had no gene match. The CDR3 contains 16 residues. In DNA form, the CDR3 reads TGTGCCAGCAGGCCTTCTACTAGCGGGGGCTACAATGAGCAGTTCTTC. Encoded protein: CASRPSTSGGYNEQFF.

This clonotype has only a few counts. The rearrangement uses TRBV4-2 and TRBJ2-1, with 7 positions matching TRBD1. V shed 0 bases and J 5 bases; nucleotides not matched to a gene: 22. CDR1 LGHNA and CDR2 YNFKEQ come from the germline V gene. This CDR3 contains 21 residues. The CDR3 DNA follows: TGTGCCAGCAGCCAAGATGCTTTCTCGGGCCCGACAGGGTTGTTTAACAATGAGCAGTTCTTC. Encoded protein: CASSQDAFSGPTGLFNNEQFF.

The V gene is TRBV7-9, the J gene TRBJ2-1; no clear D. Trimming removed 0 bases from V and 7 bases from J, with 10 bases in between. The CDR3 extends over 14 amino acids. The germline gives CDR1 SEHNR, CDR2 FQNEAQ (reference sequence). The CDR3 is CASSLASKRNEQFF. The CDR3 coding sequence is TGTGCCAGCAGCTTAGCTTCTAAAAGGAATGAGCAGTTCTTC.

Only a few counts were recorded for this clonotype. This rearrangement joins TRBV7-3 to TRBJ1-1; 7 bases are a match to TRBD1. The CDR3 totals 16 residues. V dropped 1 base and J dropped 7; count of bases not matched to a gene: 12. Germline lookup yields CDR1 SGHTA and CDR2 FQGTGA. Here the CDR3 reads CASSLRDSLMGGEAFF. CDR3 in DNA: TGTGCCAGCAGCTTAAGGGACAGCTTGATGGGAGGTGAAGCTTTCTTT.

The V gene is TRBV9, the J gene TRBJ2-1; 7 nucleotides agree with TRBD2. The germline CDR1 and CDR2 sequences are SGDLS and YYNGEE. V lost 4 bases and J lost 4; bases outside the gene matches: 14. The CDR3 contains 17 residues. CDR3 residues: CASSSSRGRVSYNEQFF. In nucleotides, the CDR3 is TGTGCCAGCAGCTCCTCACGAGGGAGGGTGTCGTACAATGAGCAGTTCTTC.

The chain joins TRBV21-1 to TRBJ2-2; the table's D call of TRBD1 was not tested on the DNA. TRBV21-1 is listed as a pseudogene. This CDR3 spans 14 amino acids. The CDR3 region has the DNA TGTGCCAGCGACCTCGAGGGGGACACCGGGGAGCTGTTTTTT. This gives the protein CASDLEGDTGELFF.

This clonotype occurred a few times. This rearrangement joins TRBV24-1 to TRBJ2-7; 10 nucleotides align to TRBD1. Trimming took 4 bases from V and 0 from J; bases not matched to a gene: 5. Germline CDR1 KGHDR, CDR2 SFDVKD. There are 16 residues in the CDR3. This CDR3 is CATSDPTGGRSYEQYF. DNA for the CDR3: TGTGCCACCAGTGACCCGACAGGGGGCCGCTCCTACGAGCAGTACTTC.

This clonotype was seen only a few times. The chain joins TRBV10-3 to TRBJ2-3, with 8 bases aligning to TRBD2. The CDR3 length is 13 residues. The V and J ends lost 11 bases and 4 bases, in that order; junction bases with no gene match: 8. Germline CDR1 ENHRY, CDR2 SYGVKD. The CDR3 here is CAGRGLVSDTQYF. The CDR3 bases are TGTGCCGGTAGGGGACTAGTATCAGATACGCAGTATTTT.